A single sample gave rise to the 23 T cell receptor beta chains below, sequenced in a study of blood T cell repertoires in COVID-19. This table comes from immunoSEQ multiplex PCR, and its TCRdb copy is limited to in-frame clones, with some not included. The sample yields around 330,000 clones, around 85% seen once. Specimen: PBMCs or T cells enriched from blood (not recorded which). The origin of the receptors is a woman between 25 and 40 years old who had been exposed to COVID-19.

The DNA for the CDR3 is TGTGCCAGCAGCTTACTGGCGGGGCCCCCAGAGACCCAGTACTTC. Protein: CASSLLAGPPETQYF. The chain combines TRBV7-2 with TRBJ2-5; the D gene is possibly TRBD2 (6 bases). The CDR3 extends over 15 amino acids. Germline lookup yields CDR1 SGHTA and CDR2 FQGNSA. Trimming removed 2 bases at V and 4 bases at J, with 14 bases between. Full variable domain (remainder filled in from reference TRBV7-2 and TRBJ2-5): GAGVSQSPSNKVTEKGKDVELRCDPISGHTALYWYRQSLGQGLEFLIYFQGNSAPDKSGLPSDRFSAERTGGSVSTLTIQRTQQEDSAVYLCASSLLAGPPETQYFGPGTRLLVL.

Remarks on this clone: The junction differs from germline at one of its ends, possibly a read error. The gene calls are TRBV7-7 and TRBJ2-5; 8 bases line up with TRBD2. This CDR3 has 17 residues. The germline V gene encodes CDR1 SSHAT and CDR2 FNYEAQ (reference sequence). The CDR3 DNA follows: TGTGCTAGCAGCTTCTCGTCTAAGCGGGAGATGGGTGAGACCCAGTACTTC. As protein: CASSFSSKREMGETQYF.

The chain uses TRBV29-1 and TRBJ1-6, with 8 bases that match TRBD1. The germline V gene encodes CDR1 SQVTM and CDR2 ANQGSEA. V lost 7 bases to trimming and J lost 3 bases; unmatched junction nucleotides: 2. This CDR3 has 13 residues. CDR3 sequence: CSGGQGYNSPLHF. Here the CDR3 DNA reads TGCAGCGGCGGACAGGGCTATAATTCACCCCTCCACTTT.

The chain recombines TRBV11-2 with TRBJ1-1; D possibly corresponds to TRBD1 (6 bases). Germline V gives CDR1 SGHAT, CDR2 FQNNGV. This CDR3 region has 15 residues. Trimming left V 0 bases short and J 5 bases short, with 13 bases between. The DNA for the CDR3 is TGTGCCAGCAGCTTAGAGCGGGGGGCGCAGACTGAAGCTTTCTTT. Encoded protein: CASSLERGAQTEAFF.

The rearrangement links TRBV5-1 to TRBJ1-1; 7 bases agree with TRBD1. Unmatched junction bases numbered 9, after V lost 4 bases and J lost 0 bases. This CDR3 is 16 amino acids long. CDR1 is SGHRS, CDR2 YFSETQ, per germline. The DNA of the CDR3 is TGCGCCAGCAGCCCTTACAGACAGGGATTGAACACTGAAGCTTTCTTT. This codes for CASSPYRQGLNTEAFF.

This clone was recorded once. The J gene is TRBJ2-3, the V gene TRBV3-1 (or the pseudogene TRBV3-2); weak D call: TRBD1 (5 bases). CDR3 length equals 14 residues. Germline assignment: CDR1 LGHDT and CDR2 YNNKEL (reference sequence). V lost 0 bases, J lost 3 bases, and 7 bases lay in between. The CDR3 is CASSQEKGTDTQYF. For the CDR3, the DNA is TGTGCCAGCAGCCAAGAAAAGGGGACAGATACGCAGTATTTT.

Only a few counts were recorded for this clone. This sequence joins TRBV9 and TRBJ1-1, with no clear D. Germline CDR1 SGDLS, CDR2 YYNGEE. This CDR3 spans 17 amino acids. Trimming cost V 0 bases and J 0 bases, with 15 bases left between them. The CDR3 bases are TGTGCCAGCAGCGTAGAAGAGAGCGTTATGATGAACACTGAAGCTTTCTTT. This encodes CASSVEESVMMNTEAFF.

This clone was detected only a few times. The chain links TRBV7-2 to TRBJ1-6; D uncertain. Trimming took off 2 bases at V and 7 bases at J, with 9 bases between the two ends. Germline values: CDR1 SGHTA, CDR2 FQGNSA. The CDR3 runs 14 residues. CDR3 nucleotides: TGTGCCAGCAGCTTACGATTTCGGAATTCACCCCTCCACTTT. This gives the protein CASSLRFRNSPLHF.

In nucleotides, the CDR3 is TGTGCCAGTAGTATAGTTCAGGGCAATCAGCCCCAGCATTTT. As protein: CASSIVQGNQPQHF. V is TRBV19 and J is TRBJ1-5; no firm D call. This CDR3 comprises 14 residues. V lost 1 base, J lost 2 bases, and 6 bases lay in between. Germline V gene sequence: CDR1 LNHDA, CDR2 SQIVND (reference sequence).

For the CDR3, the DNA is TGTGCCAGCAGCGTCGACAGGGCAGAGAACACTGAAGCTTTCTTT. Its translation is CASSVDRAENTEAFF. The chain has TRBV7-2 and TRBJ1-1; 7 bases line up with TRBD1. The CDR3 consists of 15 residues. Trimming removed 5 bases from V and 1 base from J; junction bases left unmatched: 7. CDR1 SGHTA and CDR2 FQGNSA come from the germline V gene.

This rearrangement joins TRBV9 to TRBJ1-3; TRBD1 aligns across 7 bases. V gave up 1 base and J gave up 6 bases; unmatched junction bases: 4. The CDR3 has 14 amino acids. Germline values: CDR1 SGDLS, CDR2 YYNGEE. CDR3 coding DNA: TGTGCCAGCAGCGTAACAGGGGCGGCAAACACCATATATTTT. Protein sequence: CASSVTGAANTIYF.

The gene calls are TRBV28 and TRBJ2-1; TRBD1 aligns across 9 bases. There are 16 residues in the CDR3. After removal of 4 bases from V and 3 bases from J, the junction contained 7 bases not matched to a gene. Germline V gives CDR1 MDHEN, CDR2 SYDVKM. CDR3 amino acids: CASSSPPGQGYNEQFF. As DNA, the CDR3 is TGTGCCAGCAGTTCCCCCCCGGGACAGGGCTACAATGAGCAGTTCTTC.

The chain is built from TRBV7-3 and TRBJ2-4; no firm D call. Germline lookup yields CDR1 SGHTA and CDR2 FQGTGA. The CDR3 spans 15 residues. V was cut by 5 bases and J by 0 bases, with 11 bases left in between. The CDR3 DNA reads TGTGCCAGCAGCGTCAGCGAGTTAGCCAAAAACATTCAGTACTTC. This translates into CASSVSELAKNIQYF.

The CDR3 region has the DNA TGTGCCAGCAGTTCTGAGACCCGCGGTACCTACAATGAGCAGTTCTTC. Its translation: CASSSETRGTYNEQFF. The gene calls are TRBV2 and TRBJ2-1, with D unclear. Germline lookup yields CDR1 SNHLY and CDR2 FYNNEI. The CDR3 runs to 16 residues. V lost 5 bases, J lost 2 bases, and 16 bases lay in between. Looking up the rest from reference TRBV2 and TRBJ2-1 gives the full variable domain: EPEVTQTPSHQVTQMGQEVILRCVPISNHLYFYWYRQILGQKVEFLVSFYNNEISEKSEIFDDQFSVERPDGSNFTLKIRSTKLEDSAMYFCASSSETRGTYNEQFFGPGTRLTVL.

This chain links TRBV29-1 with TRBJ1-2, with 8 bases matching TRBD1. The CDR3 sequence is 12 residues long. In germline, CDR1 is SQVTM, CDR2 ANQGSEA. With V trimmed by 8 bases and J by 7 bases, 9 bases remained unmatched. The CDR3 region has the DNA TGCAGCTCAGGACAGGGCGTCGCTGGCTACACCTTC. It is translated as CSSGQGVAGYTF. Using reference TRBV29-1 and TRBJ1-2 for the parts outside the CDR3, the full variable domain is SAVISQKPSRDICQRGTSLTIQCQVDSQVTMMFWYRQQPGQSLTLIATANQGSEATYESGFVIDKFPISRPNLTFSTLTVSNMSPEDSSIYLCSSGQGVAGYTFGSGTRLTVV.

The chain combines TRBV7-2 with TRBJ2-6; maybe TRBD1 (6 bases). This CDR3 comprises 17 residues. V was cut by 5 bases and J by 2 bases, with 16 bases left in between. Germline V CDR1 and CDR2: SGHTA, FQGNSA. CDR3 DNA: TGTGCCAGCAGCCCCCGACGGGACATCCCTGGGGCCAACGTCCTGACTTTC. It is translated as CASSPRRDIPGANVLTF.

V gene TRBV28 combines with J gene TRBJ1-2; TRBD1 matches at 7 bases. Germline CDR1 MDHEN, CDR2 SYDVKM. The CDR3 covers 16 residues. With V trimmed by 5 bases and J by 1 base, 10 bases remained unmatched. CDR3 residues: CASSNLGDSFNYGYTF. CDR3 DNA sequence: TGTGCCAGCAGTAACCTAGGGGACAGCTTTAACTATGGCTACACCTTC.

This clone was counted a single time. The chain uses TRBV2 and TRBJ2-7, with no clear D. V lost 8 bases and J 3 bases, leaving 11 bases between the germline ends. Germline loops: CDR1 SNHLY, CDR2 FYNNEI. The CDR3 has 12 residues. DNA of the CDR3: TGTGCCAGCCGGTCAGGTAACTACGAGCAGTACTTC. Encoded protein: CASRSGNYEQYF.

This sequence joins TRBV5-6 and TRBJ1-2; D is perhaps TRBD1 (6 bases). The CDR3 loop spans 13 amino acids. Germline CDR1 is SGHDT and CDR2 is YYEEEE. The V gene lost 4 bases and the J gene lost 8 bases, with 15 bases spanning the gap. This CDR3 is CASSVPRGAGYTF. CDR3 nucleotides: TGTGCCAGCAGCGTGCCTCGGGGGGCGGGCTACACCTTC.

This sequence joins TRBV9 and TRBJ2-5; a weak D match, TRBD2 (5 bases). V lost 4 bases and J 5 bases, leaving 15 bases between the germline ends. In germline, CDR1 is SGDLS, CDR2 YYNGEE. This CDR3 comprises 14 residues. CDR3 sequence: CASSPSQLRETQYF. CDR3 DNA sequence: TGTGCCAGCAGCCCTAGCCAGCTCCGGGAGACCCAGTACTTC.

The V call is TRBV6-5, the J call TRBJ1-1, with 9 bases fitting TRBD1. This CDR3 has 15 residues. V gave up 8 bases and J gave up 0 bases; unmatched junction bases: 7. Germline lookup yields CDR1 MNHEY and CDR2 SVGAGI. This CDR3 reads CASGDRVHMNTEAFF. Written as DNA, the CDR3 is TGTGCCAGCGGGGACAGGGTTCACATGAACACTGAAGCTTTCTTT.

V gene TRBV28 combines with J gene TRBJ2-3, with D possibly TRBD2 on 6 matching bases. V lost 5 bases and J 2 bases, leaving 14 bases between the germline ends. The CDR3 extends over 15 amino acids. CDR1 and CDR2 (germline): MDHEN, SYDVKM. Written as DNA, the CDR3 is TGTGCCAGCAGTCCCGCGGGGCATAACACAGATACGCAGTATTTT. Protein sequence: CASSPAGHNTDTQYF.

This chain links TRBV24-1 with TRBJ1-2, with D perhaps matching TRBD1 (5 bases). The CDR3 runs to 13 residues. Trimming removed 4 bases from V and 1 base from J, with 6 bases in between. CDR1 is KGHDR, CDR2 SFDVKD, per germline. The CDR3 protein is CATSEDNNYGYTF. Here the CDR3 DNA reads TGTGCCACCAGTGAGGACAATAACTATGGCTACACCTTC.